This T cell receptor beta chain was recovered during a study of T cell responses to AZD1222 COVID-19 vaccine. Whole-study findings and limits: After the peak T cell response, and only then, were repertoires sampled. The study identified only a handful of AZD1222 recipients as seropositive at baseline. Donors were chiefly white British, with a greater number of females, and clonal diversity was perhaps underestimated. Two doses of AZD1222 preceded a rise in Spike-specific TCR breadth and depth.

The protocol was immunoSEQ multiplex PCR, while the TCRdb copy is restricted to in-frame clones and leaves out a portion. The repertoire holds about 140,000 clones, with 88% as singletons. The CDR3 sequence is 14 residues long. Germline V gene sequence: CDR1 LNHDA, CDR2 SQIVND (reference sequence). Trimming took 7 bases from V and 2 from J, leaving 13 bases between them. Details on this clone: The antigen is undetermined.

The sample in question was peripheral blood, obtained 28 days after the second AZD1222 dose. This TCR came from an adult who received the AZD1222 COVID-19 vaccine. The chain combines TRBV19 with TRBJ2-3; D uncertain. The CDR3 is CASKVVHSTDTQYF. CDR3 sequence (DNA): TGTGCCAGTAAGGTCGTGCATTCCACAGATACGCAGTATTTT.